This T cell receptor beta chain was captured by sequencing in a study of naive and memory T cell subsets. The SP2 primer and nested alpha and beta constant region primers amplified ligated cDNA in four rounds. Via MiXCR, TCRdb re-called the 5' RACE reads, giving one row per CDR3 protein. The sample carries over 45,000 distinct CDR3 sequences, around 5% recorded once. This clonotype was counted at least ten times. Its antigen is as yet unknown. A UMI-containing oligonucleotide was joined by 3' ligation to the TCR cDNA template. Study-wide points: Potentially, T cell activation and differentiation skew this RNA-based measurement.

This receptor was taken from a female donor in good health.

CDR3: CASKDTEAFF. CDR3 coding DNA: TGTGCCAGTAAAGACACTGAAGCTTTCTTT. J is TRBJ1-1 and V is TRBV19; D unclear. The ends were cut back, 7 bases at V and 3 bases at J, with 3 bases in the middle. The CDR3 covers 10 residues. Germline V gene lookup returns CDR1 LNHDA and CDR2 SQIVND (reference sequence).